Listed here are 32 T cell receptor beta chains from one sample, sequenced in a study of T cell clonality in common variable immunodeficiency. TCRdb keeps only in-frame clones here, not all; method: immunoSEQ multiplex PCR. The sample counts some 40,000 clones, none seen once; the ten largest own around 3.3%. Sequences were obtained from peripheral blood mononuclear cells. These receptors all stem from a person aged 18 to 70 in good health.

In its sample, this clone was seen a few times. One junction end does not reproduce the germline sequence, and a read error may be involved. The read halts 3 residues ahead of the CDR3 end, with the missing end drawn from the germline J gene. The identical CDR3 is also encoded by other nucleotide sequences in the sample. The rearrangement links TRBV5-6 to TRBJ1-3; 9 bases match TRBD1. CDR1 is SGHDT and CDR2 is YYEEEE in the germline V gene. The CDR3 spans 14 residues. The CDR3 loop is CASSWDRAGNTIYF. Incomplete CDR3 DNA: TGTGCCAGCAGCTGGGACAGGGCTGGAAACACG.

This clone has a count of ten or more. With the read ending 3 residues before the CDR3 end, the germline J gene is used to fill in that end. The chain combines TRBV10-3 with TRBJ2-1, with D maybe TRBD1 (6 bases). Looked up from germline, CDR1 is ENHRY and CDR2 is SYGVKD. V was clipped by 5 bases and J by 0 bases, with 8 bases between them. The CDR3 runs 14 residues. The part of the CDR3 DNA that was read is TGTGCCATCAGTAGGGGGAGCTCCTACAATGAG. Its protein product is CAISRGSSYNE. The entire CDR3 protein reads CAISRGSSYNEQFF.

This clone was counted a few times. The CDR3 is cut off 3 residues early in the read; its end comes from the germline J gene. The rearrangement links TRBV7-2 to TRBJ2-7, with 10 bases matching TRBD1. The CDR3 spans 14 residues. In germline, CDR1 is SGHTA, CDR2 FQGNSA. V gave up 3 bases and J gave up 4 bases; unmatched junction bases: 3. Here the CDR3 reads CASSFRTGGYEQYF. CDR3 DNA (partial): TGTGCCAGCAGCTTTCGGACAGGGGGGTACGAG.

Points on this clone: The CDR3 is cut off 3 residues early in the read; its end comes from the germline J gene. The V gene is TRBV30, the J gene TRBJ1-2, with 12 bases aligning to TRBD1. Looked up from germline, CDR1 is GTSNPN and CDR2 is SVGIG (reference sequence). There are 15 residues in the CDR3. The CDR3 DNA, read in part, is TGTGCCTGGGGGGGACAGGGGGCCCCCACAGATACC. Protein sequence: CAWGGQGAPTDT. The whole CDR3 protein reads CAWGGQGAPTDTYTF.

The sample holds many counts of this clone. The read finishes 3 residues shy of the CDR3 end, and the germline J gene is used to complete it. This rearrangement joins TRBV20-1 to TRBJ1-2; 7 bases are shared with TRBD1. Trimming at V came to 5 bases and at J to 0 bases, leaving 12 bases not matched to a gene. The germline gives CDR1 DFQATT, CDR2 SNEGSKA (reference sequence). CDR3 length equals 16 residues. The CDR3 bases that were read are TGCAGTGCTGGAGGGGGCAGGGAAGGGACTAACTATGGC. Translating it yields CSAGGGREGTNYG. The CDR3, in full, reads CSAGGGREGTNYGYTF.

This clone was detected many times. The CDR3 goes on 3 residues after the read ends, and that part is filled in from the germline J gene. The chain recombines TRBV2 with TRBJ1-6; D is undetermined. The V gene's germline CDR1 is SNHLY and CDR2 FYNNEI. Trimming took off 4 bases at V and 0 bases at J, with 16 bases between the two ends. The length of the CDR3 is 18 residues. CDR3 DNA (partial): TGTGCCAGCAGTGTAGCTAGACCGACTAGCTCCTATAATTCACCC. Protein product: CASSVARPTSSYNSP. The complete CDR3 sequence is CASSVARPTSSYNSPLHF.

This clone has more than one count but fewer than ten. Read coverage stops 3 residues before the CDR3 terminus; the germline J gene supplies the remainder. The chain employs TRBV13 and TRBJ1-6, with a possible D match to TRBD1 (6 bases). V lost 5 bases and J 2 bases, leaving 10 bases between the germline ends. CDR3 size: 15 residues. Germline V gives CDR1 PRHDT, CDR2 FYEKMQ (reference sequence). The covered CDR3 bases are TGTGCCAGCAGCCTACAGGGAACCTATAATTCACCC. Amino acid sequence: CASSLQGTYNSP. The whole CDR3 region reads CASSLQGTYNSPLHF.

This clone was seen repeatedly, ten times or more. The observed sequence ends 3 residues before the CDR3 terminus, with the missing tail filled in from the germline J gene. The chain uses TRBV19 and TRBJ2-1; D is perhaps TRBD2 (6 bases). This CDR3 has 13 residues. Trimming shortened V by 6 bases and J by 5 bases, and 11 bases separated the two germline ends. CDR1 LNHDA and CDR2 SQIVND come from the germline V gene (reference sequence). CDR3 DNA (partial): TGTGCCAGTAGATCCCGGGGGAACAATGAG. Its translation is CASRSRGNNE. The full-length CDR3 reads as CASRSRGNNEQFF.

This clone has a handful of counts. CDR3: CASTLLAGGYNEQFF. The CDR3 DNA, read in part, is TGCGCCAGCACCTTACTAGCGGGGGGATACAATGAG. V and J are TRBV5-1 and TRBJ2-1, with 12 bases that match TRBD2. Read coverage stops 3 residues before the CDR3 terminus; the germline J gene supplies the remainder. The trim removed 6 bases at V and 4 bases at J, leaving 5 bases unmatched. Per the germline V gene, CDR1 is SGHRS and CDR2 is YFSETQ. CDR3 length: 15 residues.

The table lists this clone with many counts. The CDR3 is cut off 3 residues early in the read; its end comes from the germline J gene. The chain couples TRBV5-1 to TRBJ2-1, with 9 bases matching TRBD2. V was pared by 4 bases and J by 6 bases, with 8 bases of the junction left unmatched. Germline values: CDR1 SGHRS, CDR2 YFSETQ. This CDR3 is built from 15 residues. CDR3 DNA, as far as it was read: TGCGCCAGCAGCGGCACAGCGGGAGGAGGCAATGAG. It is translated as CASSGTAGGGNE. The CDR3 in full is CASSGTAGGGNEQFF.

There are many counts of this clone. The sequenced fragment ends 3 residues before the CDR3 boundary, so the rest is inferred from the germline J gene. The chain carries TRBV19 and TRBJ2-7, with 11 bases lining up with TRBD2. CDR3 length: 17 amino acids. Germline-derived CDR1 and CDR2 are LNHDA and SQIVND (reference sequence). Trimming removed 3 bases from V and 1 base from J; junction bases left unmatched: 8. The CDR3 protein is CASSITSGGPKSYEQYF. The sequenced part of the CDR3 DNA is TGTGCCAGTAGTATTACTAGCGGGGGCCCTAAATCCTACGAG. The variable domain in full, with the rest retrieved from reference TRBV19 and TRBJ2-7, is DGGITQSPKYLFRKEGQNVTLSCEQNLNHDAMYWYRQDPGQGLRLIYYSQIVNDFQKGDIAEGYSVSREKKESFPLTVTSAQKNPTAFYLCASSITSGGPKSYEQYFGPGTRLTVT.

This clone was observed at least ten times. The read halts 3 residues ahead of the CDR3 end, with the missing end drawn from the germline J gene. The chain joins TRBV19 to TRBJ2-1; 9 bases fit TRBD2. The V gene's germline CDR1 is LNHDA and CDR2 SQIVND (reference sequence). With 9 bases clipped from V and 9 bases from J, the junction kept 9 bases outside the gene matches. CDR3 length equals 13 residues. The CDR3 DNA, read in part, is TGTGCCAGCCAAGCTAGCGGGACCTTTGAG. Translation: CASQASGTFE. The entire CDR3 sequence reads CASQASGTFEQFF.

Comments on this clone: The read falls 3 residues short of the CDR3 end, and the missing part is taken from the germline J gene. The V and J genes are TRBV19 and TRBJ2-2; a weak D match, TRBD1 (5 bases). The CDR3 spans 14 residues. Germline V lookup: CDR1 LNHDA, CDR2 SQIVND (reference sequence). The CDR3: CASSVLSGANVLFF. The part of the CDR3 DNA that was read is TGTGCCAGTAGTGTCCTCTCTGGGGCCAACGTG. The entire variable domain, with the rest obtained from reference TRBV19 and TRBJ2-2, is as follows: DGGITQSPKYLFRKEGQNVTLSCEQNLNHDAMYWYRQDPGQGLRLIYYSQIVNDFQKGDIAEGYSVSREKKESFPLTVTSAQKNPTAFYLCASSVLSGANVLFFGEGSRLTVL.

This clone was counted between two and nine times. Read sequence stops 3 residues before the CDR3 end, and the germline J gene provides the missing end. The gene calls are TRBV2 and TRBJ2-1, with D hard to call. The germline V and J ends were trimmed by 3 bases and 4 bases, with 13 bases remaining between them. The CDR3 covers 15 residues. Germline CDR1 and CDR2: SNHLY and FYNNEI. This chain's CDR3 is CASSEETTSYNEQFF. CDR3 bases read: TGTGCCAGCAGTGAGGAGACAACTTCTTACAATGAG.

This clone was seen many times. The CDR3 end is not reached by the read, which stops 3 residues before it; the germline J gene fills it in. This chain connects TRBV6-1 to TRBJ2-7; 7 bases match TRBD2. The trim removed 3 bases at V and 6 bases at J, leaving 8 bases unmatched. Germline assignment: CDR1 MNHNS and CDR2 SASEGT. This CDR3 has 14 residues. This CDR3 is CASSDRRREREQYF. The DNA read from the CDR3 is TGTGCCAGCAGTGATCGAAGGCGGGAGCGCGAG.

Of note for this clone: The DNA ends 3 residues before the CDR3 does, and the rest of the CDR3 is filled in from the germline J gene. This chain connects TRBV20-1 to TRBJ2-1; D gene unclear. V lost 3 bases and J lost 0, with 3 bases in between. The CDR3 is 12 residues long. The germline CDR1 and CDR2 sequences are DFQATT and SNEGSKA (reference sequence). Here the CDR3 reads CSASGSYNEQFF. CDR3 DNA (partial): TGCAGTGCTAGCGGCTCCTACAATGAG.

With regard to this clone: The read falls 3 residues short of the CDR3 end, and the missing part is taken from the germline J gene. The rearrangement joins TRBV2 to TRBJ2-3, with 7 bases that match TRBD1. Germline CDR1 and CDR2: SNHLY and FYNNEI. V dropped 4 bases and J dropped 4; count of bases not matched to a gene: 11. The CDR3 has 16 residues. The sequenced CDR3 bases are TGTGCCAGCAGTGGGTCTTTGACAGGGCTGTCAGATACG. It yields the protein CASSGSLTGLSDT. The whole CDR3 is CASSGSLTGLSDTQYF.

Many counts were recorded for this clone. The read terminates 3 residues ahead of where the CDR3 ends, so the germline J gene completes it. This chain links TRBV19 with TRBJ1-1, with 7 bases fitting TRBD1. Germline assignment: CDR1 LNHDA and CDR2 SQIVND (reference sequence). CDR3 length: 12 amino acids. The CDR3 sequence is CASSVNRGRAFF. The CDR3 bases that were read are TGTGCCAGTAGTGTTAACAGGGGCAGA.

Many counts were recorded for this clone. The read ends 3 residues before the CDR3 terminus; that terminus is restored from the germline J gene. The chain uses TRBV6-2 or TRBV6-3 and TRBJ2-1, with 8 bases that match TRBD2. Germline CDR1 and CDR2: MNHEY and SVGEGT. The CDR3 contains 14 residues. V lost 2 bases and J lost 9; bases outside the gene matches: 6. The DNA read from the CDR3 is TGTGCCAGCAGTTACGGGCGGGAGGTGGCTGAG. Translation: CASSYGREVAE. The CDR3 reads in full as CASSYGREVAEQFF.

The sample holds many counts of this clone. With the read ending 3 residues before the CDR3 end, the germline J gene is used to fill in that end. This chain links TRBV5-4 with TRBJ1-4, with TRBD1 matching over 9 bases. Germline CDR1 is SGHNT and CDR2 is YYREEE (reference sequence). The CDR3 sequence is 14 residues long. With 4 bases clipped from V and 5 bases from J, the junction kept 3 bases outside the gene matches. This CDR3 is CASSPGTGNEKLFF. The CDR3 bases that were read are TGTGCCAGCAGCCCTGGGACAGGGAATGAAAAA.

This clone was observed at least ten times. This CDR3 is CAWTLGVSYNEQFF. The DNA read from the CDR3 is TGTGCCTGGACTTTAGGGGTCTCCTACAATGAG. The chain couples TRBV30 to TRBJ2-1; D perhaps matches TRBD1 (5 bases). The read halts 3 residues ahead of the CDR3 end, with the missing end drawn from the germline J gene. Germline loops: CDR1 GTSNPN, CDR2 SVGIG (reference sequence). The CDR3 runs 14 residues. Trimming shortened V by 4 bases and J by 0 bases, and 10 bases separated the two germline ends.

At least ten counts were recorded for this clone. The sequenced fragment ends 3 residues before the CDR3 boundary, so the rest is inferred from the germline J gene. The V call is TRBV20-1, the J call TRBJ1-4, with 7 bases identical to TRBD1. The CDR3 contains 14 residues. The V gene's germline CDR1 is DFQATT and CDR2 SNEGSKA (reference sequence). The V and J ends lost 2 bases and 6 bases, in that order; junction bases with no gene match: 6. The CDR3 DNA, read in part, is TGCAGTGCTAGAAACCTCGACAGGGATGAAAAA. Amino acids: CSARNLDRDEK. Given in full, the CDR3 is CSARNLDRDEKLFF.

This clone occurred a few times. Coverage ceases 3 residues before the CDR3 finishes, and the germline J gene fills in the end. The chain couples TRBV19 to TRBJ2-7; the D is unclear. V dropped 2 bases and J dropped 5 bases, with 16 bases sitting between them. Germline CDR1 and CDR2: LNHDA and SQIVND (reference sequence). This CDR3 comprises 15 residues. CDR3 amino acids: CASSISQNSPHEQYF. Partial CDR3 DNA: TGTGCCAGTAGTATAAGTCAAAATAGTCCCCACGAG.

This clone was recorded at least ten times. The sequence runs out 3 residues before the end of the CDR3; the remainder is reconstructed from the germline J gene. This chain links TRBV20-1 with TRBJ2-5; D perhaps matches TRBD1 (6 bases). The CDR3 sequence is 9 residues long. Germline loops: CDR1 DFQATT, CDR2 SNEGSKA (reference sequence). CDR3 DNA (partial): TGCAGTCCGGACAGTACC. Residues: CSPDST. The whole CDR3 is CSPDSTQYF.

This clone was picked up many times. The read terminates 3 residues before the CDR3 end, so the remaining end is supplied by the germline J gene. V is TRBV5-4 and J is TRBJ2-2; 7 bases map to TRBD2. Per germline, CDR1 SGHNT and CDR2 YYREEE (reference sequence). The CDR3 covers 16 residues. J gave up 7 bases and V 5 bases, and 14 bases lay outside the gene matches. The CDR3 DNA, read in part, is TGTGCCAGCAGAGACGGCCCGCGGGAGCTTAGCGGGGAG. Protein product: CASRDGPRELSGE. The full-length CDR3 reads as CASRDGPRELSGELFF.

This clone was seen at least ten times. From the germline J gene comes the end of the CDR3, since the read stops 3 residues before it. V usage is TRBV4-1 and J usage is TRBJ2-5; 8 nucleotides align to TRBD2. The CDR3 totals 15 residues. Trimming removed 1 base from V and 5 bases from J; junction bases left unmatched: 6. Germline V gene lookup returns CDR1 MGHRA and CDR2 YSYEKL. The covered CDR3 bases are TGCGCCAGCAGCCAAGTAGGGAAGCGGGAGGAGACC. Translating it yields CASSQVGKREET. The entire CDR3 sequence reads CASSQVGKREETQYF.

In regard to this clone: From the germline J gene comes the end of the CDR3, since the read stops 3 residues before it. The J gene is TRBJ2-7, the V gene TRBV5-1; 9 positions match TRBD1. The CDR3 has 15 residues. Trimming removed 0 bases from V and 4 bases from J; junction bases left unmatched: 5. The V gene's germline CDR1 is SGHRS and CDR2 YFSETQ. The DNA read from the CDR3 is TGCGCCAGCAGCTTGGAGGGACAGGGCATGTACGAG. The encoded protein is CASSLEGQGMYE. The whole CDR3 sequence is CASSLEGQGMYEQYF.

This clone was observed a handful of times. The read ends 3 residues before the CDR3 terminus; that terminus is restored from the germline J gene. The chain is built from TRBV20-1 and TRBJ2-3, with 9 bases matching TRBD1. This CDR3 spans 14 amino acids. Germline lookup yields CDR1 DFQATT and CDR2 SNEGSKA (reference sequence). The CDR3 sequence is CSAMDRGHPGTQYF. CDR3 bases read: TGCAGTGCTATGGACAGGGGCCACCCAGGCACG.

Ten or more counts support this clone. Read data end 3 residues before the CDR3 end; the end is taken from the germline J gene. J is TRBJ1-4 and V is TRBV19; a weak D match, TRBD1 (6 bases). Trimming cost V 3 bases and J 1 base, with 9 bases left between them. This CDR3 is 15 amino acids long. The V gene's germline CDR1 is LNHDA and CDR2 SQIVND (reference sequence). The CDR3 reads CASSIPDRTNEKLFF. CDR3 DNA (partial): TGTGCCAGTAGTATCCCGGACAGAACTAATGAAAAA.

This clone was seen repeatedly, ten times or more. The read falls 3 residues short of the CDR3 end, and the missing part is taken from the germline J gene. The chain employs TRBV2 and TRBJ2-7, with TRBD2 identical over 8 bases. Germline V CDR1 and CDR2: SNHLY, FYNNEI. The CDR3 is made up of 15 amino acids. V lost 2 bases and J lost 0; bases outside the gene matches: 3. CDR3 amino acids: CASSEWREDSYEQYF. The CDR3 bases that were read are TGTGCCAGCAGTGAATGGCGGGAGGACTCCTACGAG. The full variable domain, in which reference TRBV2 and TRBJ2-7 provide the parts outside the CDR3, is EPEVTQTPSHQVTQMGQEVILRCVPISNHLYFYWYRQILGQKVEFLVSFYNNEISEKSEIFDDQFSVERPDGSNFTLKIRSTKLEDSAMYFCASSEWREDSYEQYFGPGTRLTVT.

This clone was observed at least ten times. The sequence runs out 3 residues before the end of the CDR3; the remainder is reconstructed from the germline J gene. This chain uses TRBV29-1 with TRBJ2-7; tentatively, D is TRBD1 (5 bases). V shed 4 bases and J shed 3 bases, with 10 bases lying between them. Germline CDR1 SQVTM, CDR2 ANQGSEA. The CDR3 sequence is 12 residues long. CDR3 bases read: TGCAGCGTTGTGGCCAGGGACTACGAG. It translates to CSVVARDYE. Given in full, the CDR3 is CSVVARDYEQYF.

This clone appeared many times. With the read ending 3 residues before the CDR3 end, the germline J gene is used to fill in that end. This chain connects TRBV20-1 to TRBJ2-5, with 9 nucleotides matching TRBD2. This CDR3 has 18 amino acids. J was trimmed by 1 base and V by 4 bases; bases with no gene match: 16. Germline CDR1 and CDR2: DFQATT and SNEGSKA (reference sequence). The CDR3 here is CSANPTGVLAGPQETQYF. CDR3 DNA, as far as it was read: TGCAGTGCTAACCCGACCGGGGTTCTAGCGGGGCCCCAAGAGACC.